This TCR beta chain was captured by sequencing in a study of PD-1 blockade in classical Hodgkin lymphoma. Here immunoSEQ multiplex PCR was the method, and the copy in TCRdb shows in-frame clones only, minus some. The sample has about 47,000 clones, approximately 91% seen once. V dropped 5 bases and J dropped 5 bases, with 8 bases sitting between them. The CDR3 is made up of 12 amino acids. The germline V gene encodes CDR1 SGHTA and CDR2 FQGNSA. Time point defined: newly diagnosed, previously untreated cHL patient sample. The chain employs TRBV7-2 and TRBJ2-3; D not certain. Sequencing was performed on peripheral blood mononuclear cells (PBMCs). The sequence was collected from a human donor with classical Hodgkin lymphoma. DNA for the CDR3: TGTGCCAGCAGCCATAACGGAGATACGCAGTATTTT. Translating it yields CASSHNGDTQYF.